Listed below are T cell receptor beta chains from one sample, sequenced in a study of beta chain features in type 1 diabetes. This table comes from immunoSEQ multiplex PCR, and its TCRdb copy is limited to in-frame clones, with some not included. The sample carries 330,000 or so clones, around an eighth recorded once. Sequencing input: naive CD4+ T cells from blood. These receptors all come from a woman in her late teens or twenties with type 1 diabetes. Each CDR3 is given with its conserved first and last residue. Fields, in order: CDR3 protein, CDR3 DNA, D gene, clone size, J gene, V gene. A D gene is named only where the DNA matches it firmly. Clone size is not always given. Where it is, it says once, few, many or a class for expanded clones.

CDR3aa: CASSSQTGTTDTQYF
CDR3nt: TGTGCCAGCAGCTCCCAGACAGGGACCACAGATACGCAGTATTTT
d_gene: TRBD1
abundance: few
j_gene: TRBJ2-3
v_gene: TRBV5-4

CDR3aa: CSVGARGATEAFF
CDR3nt: TGCAGCGTCGGGGCCAGGGGGGCCACTGAAGCTTTCTTT
d_gene: TRBD1
abundance: few
j_gene: TRBJ1-1
v_gene: TRBV29-1

CDR3aa: CASSVGLEQETQYF
CDR3nt: TGTGCCAGCAGCGTAGGTCTAGAACAAGAGACCCAGTACTTC
d_gene: NA
abundance: NA
j_gene: TRBJ2-5
v_gene: TRBV9

CDR3aa: CASSQKTGGWDEQYF
CDR3nt: TGTGCCAGCAGCCAGAAGACAGGGGGCTGGGACGAGCAGTACTTC
d_gene: TRBD1
abundance: few
j_gene: TRBJ2-7
v_gene: TRBV13

CDR3aa: CATSRATTGFGELFF
CDR3nt: TGTGCCACCAGCAGAGCCACGACAGGGTTCGGGGAGCTGTTTTTT
d_gene: TRBD1
abundance: NA
j_gene: TRBJ2-2
v_gene: TRBV15

CDR3aa: CSVSGQGARTGELFF
CDR3nt: TGCAGCGTTTCAGGGCAGGGGGCGCGGACCGGGGAGCTGTTTTTT
d_gene: TRBD1
abundance: few
j_gene: TRBJ2-2
v_gene: TRBV29-1

CDR3aa: CASKPSGSRGEQFF
CDR3nt: TGTGCCAGCAAACCCAGCGGGAGCCGGGGTGAGCAGTTCTTC
d_gene: TRBD2
abundance: NA
j_gene: TRBJ2-1
v_gene: TRBV6-5

CDR3aa: CASSHGQDTGELFF
CDR3nt: TGCGCCAGCAGCCACGGACAGGACACCGGGGAGCTGTTTTTT
d_gene: TRBD1
abundance: few
j_gene: TRBJ2-2
v_gene: TRBV4-3

CDR3aa: CASSHRDRGQETQYF
CDR3nt: TGTGCCAGCAGCCACCGGGACAGGGGTCAAGAGACCCAGTACTTC
d_gene: TRBD1
abundance: few
j_gene: TRBJ2-5
v_gene: TRBV11-3

CDR3aa: CASSQERFGQFF
CDR3nt: TGTGCCAGCAGCCAGGAGCGGTTCGGGCAGTTCTTC
d_gene: NA
abundance: NA
j_gene: TRBJ2-1
v_gene: TRBV14

CDR3aa: CASSLDPLAGRETQYF
CDR3nt: TGTGCCAGCAGCTTAGATCCCCTAGCGGGGAGGGAGACCCAGTACTTC
d_gene: TRBD2
abundance: NA
j_gene: TRBJ2-5
v_gene: TRBV11-2

CDR3aa: CASSHPFADGETQYF
CDR3nt: TGTGCCAGCAGTCACCCTTTCGCGGATGGAGAGACCCAGTACTTC
d_gene: NA
abundance: few
j_gene: TRBJ2-5
v_gene: TRBV28

CDR3aa: CAIRDRGETQYF
CDR3nt: TGTGCCATCAGGGACAGGGGGGAGACCCAGTACTTC
d_gene: TRBD1
abundance: NA
j_gene: TRBJ2-5
v_gene: TRBV10-3

CDR3aa: CASSLSGEETQYF
CDR3nt: TGTGCCAGCAGCTTATCGGGAGAAGAGACCCAGTACTTC
d_gene: NA
abundance: NA
j_gene: TRBJ2-5
v_gene: TRBV7-9

CDR3aa: CASSSGQAILGEQFF
CDR3nt: TGCGCCAGCAGCTCTGGACAGGCAATTCTGGGTGAGCAGTTCTTC
d_gene: TRBD1
abundance: NA
j_gene: TRBJ2-1
v_gene: TRBV5-1

CDR3aa: CASSPGGGGNEKLFF
CDR3nt: TGTGCCAGCAGCCCCGGCGGGGGAGGGAATGAAAAACTGTTTTTT
d_gene: NA
abundance: NA
j_gene: TRBJ1-4
v_gene: TRBV7-2

CDR3aa: CASSGLAASNTGELFF
CDR3nt: TGTGCCAGCAGCGGGCTAGCGGCTAGCAACACCGGGGAGCTGTTTTTT
d_gene: TRBD2
abundance: NA
j_gene: TRBJ2-2
v_gene: TRBV9

CDR3aa: CASSQQRAGNEQFF
CDR3nt: TGTGCCAGCAGCCAGCAGAGGGCCGGGAATGAGCAGTTCTTC
d_gene: NA
abundance: few
j_gene: TRBJ2-1
v_gene: TRBV7-9

CDR3aa: CAVYSLETQYF
CDR3nt: TGTGCCGTCTACTCTCTGGAGACCCAGTACTTC
d_gene: NA
abundance: few
j_gene: TRBJ2-5
v_gene: TRBV28

CDR3aa: CSAYRDSEQYF
CDR3nt: TGCAGTGCTTACCGGGACTCCGAGCAGTACTTC
d_gene: NA
abundance: NA
j_gene: TRBJ2-7
v_gene: TRBV20-1

CDR3aa: CSALIWQGGDQPQHF
CDR3nt: TGCAGCGCCTTGATCTGGCAGGGCGGTGATCAGCCCCAGCATTTT
d_gene: NA
abundance: NA
j_gene: TRBJ1-5
v_gene: TRBV29-1

CDR3aa: CASSLYTDTQYF
CDR3nt: TGTGCCAGCAGCTTATACACAGATACGCAGTATTTT
d_gene: NA
abundance: NA
j_gene: TRBJ2-3
v_gene: TRBV11-3

CDR3aa: CASSVIPGQGTGELFF
CDR3nt: TGTGCCAGCAGCGTAATACCCGGACAGGGAACCGGGGAGCTGTTTTTT
d_gene: TRBD1
abundance: NA
j_gene: TRBJ2-2
v_gene: TRBV9

CDR3aa: CASSALYQETQYF
CDR3nt: TGTGCCAGCAGCGCACTGTACCAAGAGACCCAGTACTTC
d_gene: NA
abundance: NA
j_gene: TRBJ2-5
v_gene: TRBV7-7

CDR3aa: CASSPSGFNEQFF
CDR3nt: TGTGCCAGCAGCCCCTCGGGGTTCAATGAGCAGTTCTTC
d_gene: NA
abundance: few
j_gene: TRBJ2-1
v_gene: TRBV11-3

CDR3aa: CASSQDRANYGYTF
CDR3nt: TGCGCCAGCAGCCAAGATCGAGCAAACTATGGCTACACCTTC
d_gene: NA
abundance: few
j_gene: TRBJ1-2
v_gene: TRBV4-3

CDR3aa: CASSSGTFIDTQYF
CDR3nt: TGTGCCAGCAGCTCGGGGACATTTATAGATACGCAGTATTTT
d_gene: NA
abundance: NA
j_gene: TRBJ2-3
v_gene: TRBV28

CDR3aa: CASSGTANTEAFF
CDR3nt: TGTGCCAGCAGCGGGACAGCTAACACTGAAGCTTTCTTT
d_gene: TRBD1
abundance: NA
j_gene: TRBJ1-1
v_gene: TRBV7-9

CDR3aa: CSVGTGNNIQYF
CDR3nt: TGCAGCGTAGGGACAGGGAACAACATTCAGTACTTC
d_gene: TRBD1
abundance: few
j_gene: TRBJ2-4
v_gene: TRBV29-1

CDR3aa: CASSNSNNEKLFF
CDR3nt: TGTGCCAGCAGTAACAGCAATAATGAAAAACTGTTTTTT
d_gene: NA
abundance: few
j_gene: TRBJ1-4
v_gene: TRBV9

CDR3aa: CASVGGGSYEQYF
CDR3nt: TGTGCCAGCGTAGGGGGAGGGTCCTACGAGCAGTACTTC
d_gene: NA
abundance: NA
j_gene: TRBJ2-7
v_gene: TRBV28

CDR3aa: CASSLGLAGAYQETQYF
CDR3nt: TGTGCCAGCAGCTTGGGGCTAGCGGGGGCCTACCAAGAGACCCAGTACTTC
d_gene: TRBD2
abundance: NA
j_gene: TRBJ2-5
v_gene: TRBV5-4

CDR3aa: CASSVAADDRGEQYF
CDR3nt: TGTGCCAGCAGCGTAGCCGCAGACGATCGAGGCGAGCAGTACTTC
d_gene: NA
abundance: NA
j_gene: TRBJ2-7
v_gene: TRBV9

CDR3aa: CASRSPQGAMGNIQYF
CDR3nt: TGTGCCAGCAGGTCACCACAGGGGGCAATGGGAAACATTCAGTACTTC
d_gene: TRBD1
abundance: few
j_gene: TRBJ2-4
v_gene: TRBV11-2

CDR3aa: CASRAYQGSNQPQHF
CDR3nt: TGTGCCAGCAGAGCCTACCAGGGGAGCAATCAGCCCCAGCATTTT
d_gene: NA
abundance: NA
j_gene: TRBJ1-5
v_gene: TRBV6-5

CDR3aa: CASSQGRGSYNEQFF
CDR3nt: TGTGCCAGCAGCCAAGGGCGGGGATCCTACAATGAGCAGTTCTTC
d_gene: NA
abundance: few
j_gene: TRBJ2-1
v_gene: TRBV14

CDR3aa: CASSPQGYEQYF
CDR3nt: TGTGCCAGCAGCCCACAGGGCTACGAGCAGTACTTC
d_gene: NA
abundance: few
j_gene: TRBJ2-7
v_gene: TRBV11-2

CDR3aa: CAGLTGELFF
CDR3nt: TGTGCCGGGCTAACCGGGGAGCTGTTTTTT
d_gene: NA
abundance: few
j_gene: TRBJ2-2
v_gene: TRBV7-9

CDR3aa: CASSLAGSYEQYF
CDR3nt: TGTGCCAGCAGCTTGGCAGGGTCCTACGAGCAGTACTTC
d_gene: NA
abundance: few
j_gene: TRBJ2-7
v_gene: TRBV7-3

CDR3aa: CASSHLRGKSEQYF
CDR3nt: TGTGCCAGCAGCCACTTACGGGGGAAAAGCGAGCAGTACTTC
d_gene: NA
abundance: NA
j_gene: TRBJ2-7
v_gene: TRBV7-2

CDR3aa: CASPRGIKPQHF
CDR3nt: TGTGCCAGCCCCAGGGGGATTAAGCCCCAGCATTTT
d_gene: TRBD1
abundance: few
j_gene: TRBJ1-5
v_gene: TRBV19

CDR3aa: CASSLTSADTDTQYF
CDR3nt: TGTGCCAGCAGCTTAACTAGCGCGGACACAGATACGCAGTATTTT
d_gene: NA
abundance: few
j_gene: TRBJ2-3
v_gene: TRBV7-3

CDR3aa: CASSFSRGVAKNIQYF
CDR3nt: TGTGCCAGCAGTTTTTCCCGGGGGGTAGCCAAAAACATTCAGTACTTC
d_gene: TRBD2
abundance: NA
j_gene: TRBJ2-4
v_gene: TRBV28

CDR3aa: CASSSPLAGRNQPQHF
CDR3nt: TGTGCCAGCAGTTCACCACTCGCGGGGCGCAATCAGCCCCAGCATTTT
d_gene: NA
abundance: NA
j_gene: TRBJ1-5
v_gene: TRBV27

CDR3aa: CASSEGSGANVLTF
CDR3nt: TGTGCCAGTTCGGAGGGTTCCGGGGCCAACGTCCTGACTTTC
d_gene: NA
abundance: few
j_gene: TRBJ2-6
v_gene: TRBV19

CDR3aa: CASSLSGTMPYNEQFF
CDR3nt: TGTGCCAGCAGCTTGTCTGGGACTATGCCTTACAATGAGCAGTTCTTC
d_gene: TRBD2
abundance: few
j_gene: TRBJ2-1
v_gene: TRBV5-4

CDR3aa: CASSEEPGLETQYF
CDR3nt: TGTGCCAGCAGCGAAGAACCGGGACTAGAGACCCAGTACTTC
d_gene: NA
abundance: few
j_gene: TRBJ2-5
v_gene: TRBV7-2

CDR3aa: CASRPRGNGANVLTF
CDR3nt: TGTGCCAGCAGGCCCAGGGGAAATGGGGCCAACGTCCTGACTTTC
d_gene: NA
abundance: few
j_gene: TRBJ2-6
v_gene: TRBV11-1

CDR3aa: CAISESGLAGQYF
CDR3nt: TGTGCCATCAGTGAGTCGGGACTAGCGGGGCAGTACTTC
d_gene: TRBD2
abundance: few
j_gene: TRBJ2-7
v_gene: TRBV10-3

CDR3aa: CASSFRLAGPYEQYF
CDR3nt: TGTGCCAGCAGCTTCCGACTAGCGGGGCCCTACGAGCAGTACTTC
d_gene: TRBD2
abundance: few
j_gene: TRBJ2-7
v_gene: TRBV7-2

CDR3aa: CASSAVGNYGYTF
CDR3nt: TGTGCCAGCAGTGCGGTTGGTAACTATGGCTACACCTTC
d_gene: NA
abundance: few
j_gene: TRBJ1-2
v_gene: TRBV25-1

CDR3aa: CAWSSGGRQYF
CDR3nt: TGTGCCTGGAGCTCCGGGGGACGGCAGTACTTC
d_gene: NA
abundance: NA
j_gene: TRBJ2-7
v_gene: TRBV30

CDR3aa: CASSPRTSSYNEQFF
CDR3nt: TGCGCCAGCAGCCCCAGGACTAGCTCCTACAATGAGCAGTTCTTC
d_gene: TRBD2
abundance: few
j_gene: TRBJ2-1
v_gene: TRBV4-3

CDR3aa: CASSLRLVDYRKAFF
CDR3nt: TGTGCCAGCAGTTTAAGATTGGTGGACTATCGGAAAGCTTTCTTT
d_gene: NA
abundance: NA
j_gene: TRBJ1-1
v_gene: TRBV27

CDR3aa: CASSIRQGTSSGANVLTF
CDR3nt: TGTGCCAGCAGCATCAGACAGGGGACAAGCTCTGGGGCCAACGTCCTGACTTTC
d_gene: TRBD1
abundance: NA
j_gene: TRBJ2-6
v_gene: TRBV9

CDR3aa: CASSVEGSVTEAFF
CDR3nt: TGTGCCAGCAGCGTTGAAGGGAGCGTCACTGAAGCTTTCTTT
d_gene: NA
abundance: few
j_gene: TRBJ1-1
v_gene: TRBV9

CDR3aa: CSVGPVDRTYEQYF
CDR3nt: TGCAGCGTTGGCCCCGTGGACAGGACCTACGAGCAGTACTTC
d_gene: TRBD1
abundance: few
j_gene: TRBJ2-7
v_gene: TRBV29-1

CDR3aa: CASSVTSFMYEQYF
CDR3nt: TGTGCCAGCAGCGTCACCAGTTTTATGTACGAGCAGTACTTC
d_gene: NA
abundance: NA
j_gene: TRBJ2-7
v_gene: TRBV9

CDR3aa: CATEPNGSYEQYF
CDR3nt: TGTGCCACCGAACCCAACGGGAGCTACGAGCAGTACTTC
d_gene: NA
abundance: NA
j_gene: TRBJ2-7
v_gene: TRBV6-6

CDR3aa: CASSQGSQGGYGYTF
CDR3nt: TGCGCCAGCAGCCAAGGCTCGCAGGGGGGCTATGGCTACACCTTC
d_gene: TRBD1
abundance: few
j_gene: TRBJ1-2
v_gene: TRBV4-3